The 7 T cell receptor beta chains listed next were all sequenced from one sample in a study of quantifying T cell responses using KT2 cells listed by TCRdb under 2017. Study-level background: RNA was DNase-treated and reverse transcribed with TCR alpha and beta constant-region primers, mostly using SuperScript III.

Libraries came from UMI-ligation and nested PCR. TCRdb records Illumina MiSeq as the sequencer. A single-stranded oligonucleotide carrying the Illumina SP2 sequence and a UMI was ligated to the cDNA 3' end using T4 RNA ligase 1. PCR1 used approximately 4 cycles (98 degrees C 15 s, 69 degrees C 30 s, 72 degrees C 40 s), and the beta primer was an equimolar mix of RC1.1 and RC1.2 that covered TRBC1 and TRBC2. Clones were called with MiXCR by TCRdb after fastp trimmed the public reads at Q25, and only in-frame beta chains were retained. Entries are consolidated by CDR3 protein sequence, retaining the most common genes and DNA. A total of tens of thousands of distinct CDR3 sequences appear in this sample, over 9% of them only once. The ten largest clonotypes hold 9.4% of the sample. The sequencing sample was made of PBMCs spiked with cells of the T cell clone KT2. These receptor sequences come from a human donor.

This clonotype turned up a few times. The rearrangement links TRBV4-1 to TRBJ2-1; D assignment may be TRBD1 or TRBD2 (7 bases each). Germline V gives CDR1 MGHRA, CDR2 YSYEKL. The CDR3 extends over 14 amino acids. Trimming took off 3 bases at V and 6 bases at J, with 12 bases between the two ends. CDR3 nucleotides: TGCGCCAGCAGCCAGGGCAGGGGGGGCAATGAGCAGTTCTTC. Protein: CASSQGRGGNEQFF.

Of note for this clonotype: A read error may be the cause here, since a much bigger clone is one base away. Lacking the conserved final phenylalanine or tryptophan, this CDR3 likely reflects a read error. J is TRBJ2-5 and V is TRBV4-3; the match to TRBD1 covers 11 bases. With 1 base clipped from V and 4 bases from J, the junction kept 2 bases outside the gene matches. The V gene's germline CDR1 is LGHNA and CDR2 YSLEER. The CDR3 is 15 amino acids. CDR3 coding DNA: TGCGCCAGCAGCCAAGCGGGACAGGGGGGAGAGACCCAGTACTAC. Residues: CASSQAGQGGETQYY.

This rearrangement joins TRBV2 to TRBJ1-5; TRBD1 agrees at 7 bases. The V gene's germline CDR1 is SNHLY and CDR2 FYNNEI. Trimming took 6 bases from V and 4 from J; bases not matched to a gene: 12. The CDR3 loop spans 16 amino acids. The CDR3 nucleotides read TGTGCCAGCAGATCCCGTCCGGGACAGACAAATCAGCCCCAGCATTTT. Translating gives CASRSRPGQTNQPQHF.

To note about this clonotype: Being one base from a much bigger clone, this may be a read error. The chain has TRBV20-1 and TRBJ2-1, with 8 positions matching TRBD2. After removal of 6 bases from V and 5 bases from J, the junction contained 9 bases not matched to a gene. The CDR3 spans 14 residues. Germline CDR1 and CDR2: DFQATT and SNEGSKA (reference sequence). CDR3 in DNA: TGCAGTGCGCCCTGGCGGGGGGTCCACAATGAGCAGTTCTTC. The encoded protein is CSAPWRGVHNEQFF.

There are a few counts of this clonotype. The chain uses TRBV4-1 and TRBJ2-7; weak D call: TRBD2 (6 bases). The CDR3 runs to 16 residues. Trimming removed 1 base from V and 2 bases from J, with 15 bases in between. Germline lookup yields CDR1 MGHRA and CDR2 YSYEKL. The CDR3 sequence: CASSQGAGGMAYEQYF. CDR3 in DNA: TGCGCCAGCAGCCAAGGGGCAGGCGGGATGGCCTACGAGCAGTACTTC.

This clonotype occurred a few times. The V and J genes are TRBV20-1 and TRBJ1-4, with D tentatively TRBD1 (5 bases). Germline V CDR1 and CDR2: DFQATT, SNEGSKA (reference sequence). The CDR3 contains 15 residues. V lost 8 bases and J 8 bases, leaving 24 bases between the germline ends. CDR3 region: CSPVQLGTSPEKLFF. CDR3 sequence (DNA): TGCAGTCCCGTACAGCTCGGGACCAGCCCCGAAAAACTGTTTTTT.

This chain joins TRBV3-1 and TRBJ1-2, with D unresolved. The CDR3 spans 16 residues. The ends were cut back, 6 bases at V and 11 bases at J, with 28 bases in the middle. The V gene's germline CDR1 is LGHDT and CDR2 YNNKEL (reference sequence). The CDR3 protein is CASSAADGRNNGWYTF. The CDR3 DNA sequence: TGTGCCAGCAGTGCCGCTGATGGAAGGAATAACGGGTGGTACACCTTC.